The clone carrying this T cell receptor beta chain was recorded a few times. Its antigen remains unidentified. This entry comes from a study of beta chain features in type 1 diabetes. The sequenced template was cDNA made from the entire isolated RNA. Assay: immunoSEQ multiplex PCR; the TCRdb copy retains only in-frame clones and omits some. The sample records roughly 160,000 clones, 6.5% to 8.5% being singletons. The length of the CDR3 is 14 residues. Germline V gives CDR1 SGHDN, CDR2 FVKESK. Trimming took off 1 base at V and 2 bases at J, with 8 bases between the two ends. General observations from the study: People with Type 1 diabetes carried modestly yet significantly shorter TCRB CDR3s in all four CD4+ subsets.

The source material was central memory CD4+ T cells from blood. The rearrangement uses TRBV14 and TRBJ1-2; no definite D call. This receptor was identified in a woman younger than 35 with type 1 diabetes. CDR3 sequence reads: CASSQVGRNYGYTF. The CDR3 DNA follows: TGTGCCAGCAGCCAAGTCGGCAGGAACTATGGCTACACCTTC. Using reference TRBV14 and TRBJ1-2 for the parts outside the CDR3, the full variable domain is EAGVTQFPSHSVIEKGQTVTLRCDPISGHDNLYWYRRVMGKEIKFLLHFVKESKQDESGMPNNRFLAERTGGTYSTLKVQPAELEDSGVYFCASSQVGRNYGYTFGSGTRLTVV.